Below are 21 T cell receptor beta chains sequenced from a single sample in a study of blood T cell repertoires in COVID-19 (dated by TCRdb to 2019 to 2021). Receptor amplification or capture employed the immunoSEQ multiplex PCR assay. The table comes from immuneACCESS by way of TCRdb, which keeps in-frame sequences with V and J called. Part of the clones is missing from these tables; in studies checked, under half for an unresolved V gene and the rest for unknown reasons. The sample contains hundreds of thousands of clones, more than 80% of them found a single time. The ten biggest clones cover around 7% of the sample. What was sequenced was peripheral blood. These receptors originate from a woman of 80 years or more with COVID-19, enrolled during active disease.

V usage is TRBV19 and J usage is TRBJ1-2; TRBD1 matches at 10 bases. CDR1 and CDR2 from the germline V gene are LNHDA and SQIVND (reference sequence). J lost 7 bases, V lost 8 bases, and 7 bases had no gene match. There are 13 residues in the CDR3. The chain's CDR3 is CASSTRDRGGYTF. The CDR3 nucleotides read TGTGCCAGTTCTACCCGGGACAGGGGTGGCTACACCTTC.

The chain carries TRBV5-6 and TRBJ2-5; TRBD2 matches 8 bases. The ends lost 4 bases at V and 0 bases at J; junction bases unmatched: 8. CDR3 length: 16 amino acids. Germline CDR1 SGHDT, CDR2 YYEEEE. The CDR3: CASSPLGRGDQETQYF. The CDR3 nucleotides read TGTGCCAGCAGCCCCCTAGGGCGGGGGGACCAAGAGACCCAGTACTTC. Using reference TRBV5-6 and TRBJ2-5 for the parts outside the CDR3, the full variable domain is DAGVTQSPTHLIKTRGQQVTLRCSPKSGHDTVSWYQQALGQGPQFIFQYYEEEERQRGNFPDRFSGHQFPNYSSELNVNALLLGDSALYLCASSPLGRGDQETQYFGPGTRLLVL.

The rearrangement uses TRBV19 and TRBJ1-1, with D maybe TRBD1 (6 bases). The CDR3 totals 17 residues. Per germline, CDR1 LNHDA and CDR2 SQIVND (reference sequence). V lost 4 bases to trimming and J lost 1 base, with 19 bases between them. CDR3 nucleotides: TGTGCCAGTAGTACAGCGGTAGGGGGATGGAAGAACACTGAAGCTTTCTTT. It specifies CASSTAVGGWKNTEAFF.

The chain recombines TRBV5-1 with TRBJ2-3; D perhaps matches TRBD2 (5 bases). Per germline, CDR1 SGHRS and CDR2 YFSETQ. Trimming removed 0 bases from V and 4 bases from J, with 15 bases in between. CDR3 length: 16 amino acids. The CDR3 DNA follows: TGCGCCAGCAGCTTGGGAGGGCCCACCGGGGCAGATACGCAGTATTTT. It translates to CASSLGGPTGADTQYF.

The V call is TRBV11-3, the J call TRBJ2-1; D remains ambiguous. Germline lookup yields CDR1 SGHNT and CDR2 YENEEA. The CDR3 runs 13 residues. The V and J ends lost 4 bases and 0 bases respectively, with 4 bases between them. Here the CDR3 reads CASSSSSYNEQFF. The CDR3 bases are TGTGCCAGCAGCTCGAGCTCCTACAATGAGCAGTTCTTC.

This rearrangement joins TRBV9 to TRBJ1-4; D call uncertain. This CDR3 has 15 residues. The germline V gene encodes CDR1 SGDLS and CDR2 YYNGEE. V was clipped by 0 bases and J by 5 bases, with 11 bases between them. CDR3 protein: CASSVGNSFNEKLFF. For the CDR3, the DNA is TGTGCCAGCAGCGTAGGAAACAGTTTCAATGAAAAACTGTTTTTT.

The chain uses TRBV20-1 and TRBJ2-1, with D uncertain. Deletions cut 6 bases from V and 5 bases from J, with 5 bases between. The CDR3 has 10 residues. Germline values: CDR1 DFQATT, CDR2 SNEGSKA (reference sequence). CDR3: CSATDNEQFF. CDR3 bases: TGCAGTGCAACGGACAATGAGCAGTTCTTC.

The CDR3 bases are TGTGCCAGCAGCCACACGAGGACAGAAGAGACCCAGTACTTC. It yields the protein CASSHTRTEETQYF. V gene TRBV3-1 (or the pseudogene TRBV3-2) combines with J gene TRBJ2-5; possible D gene TRBD1, 6 bases. Between the trimmed V and J ends, which lost 3 bases and 3 bases, there was a span of 11 bases. The CDR3 is made up of 14 amino acids. Looked up from germline, CDR1 is LGHDT and CDR2 is YNNKEL (reference sequence).

This rearrangement joins TRBV3-1 (or the pseudogene TRBV3-2) to TRBJ1-1; D unclear. CDR1 and CDR2 from the germline V gene are LGHDT and YNNKEL (reference sequence). CDR3 length: 14 residues. Trimming took off 3 bases at V and 1 base at J, with 9 bases between the two ends. The CDR3 loop reads CASSHGSKNTEAFF. The CDR3 bases are TGTGCCAGCAGCCATGGCAGTAAGAACACTGAAGCTTTCTTT.

The chain links TRBV5-1 to TRBJ1-1; 8 nucleotides line up with TRBD1. Per germline, CDR1 SGHRS and CDR2 YFSETQ. With V trimmed by 2 bases and J by 5 bases, 8 bases remained unmatched. There are 15 residues in the CDR3. CDR3 in DNA: TGCGCCAGCAGCTTTCGACCGGGACAGGATACTGAAGCTTTCTTT. This codes for CASSFRPGQDTEAFF.

Notes on this clone: This sample includes further DNA sequences coding for the same CDR3. This rearrangement joins TRBV29-1 to TRBJ2-3; 7 nucleotides match TRBD2. The junction had 3 bases not matched to a gene; V was cut back by 6 bases and J by 3 bases. The germline gives CDR1 SQVTM, CDR2 ANQGSEA. The CDR3 consists of 12 residues. The CDR3 region is CSVDSGTDTQYF. In nucleotides, the CDR3 is TGCAGCGTGGATAGCGGGACAGATACGCAGTATTTT.

The rearrangement uses TRBV18 and TRBJ1-5; D uncertain. The CDR3 consists of 14 residues. V was clipped by 0 bases and J by 4 bases, with 7 bases between them. The V gene's germline CDR1 is KGHSH and CDR2 LQKENI. The DNA for the CDR3 is TGTGCCAGCTCACCACCGGGGAGTAATCAGCCCCAGCATTTT. Translation: CASSPPGSNQPQHF.

This chain connects TRBV28 to TRBJ2-5; 8 bases fit TRBD1. V was pared by 5 bases and J by 5 bases, with 13 bases of the junction left unmatched. Germline V CDR1 and CDR2: MDHEN, SYDVKM. The CDR3 extends over 16 amino acids. The CDR3 sequence: CASSPRGQGRWETQYF. The CDR3 nucleotides are TGTGCCAGCAGTCCCCGCGGACAGGGCAGGTGGGAGACCCAGTACTTC.

The rearrangement links TRBV19 to TRBJ2-5, with 7 nucleotides matching TRBD1. The germline CDR1 and CDR2 sequences are LNHDA and SQIVND (reference sequence). CDR3 length: 13 amino acids. V trimming: 5 bases; J trimming: 4 bases; junction bases outside the gene matches: 4. CDR3 coding DNA: TGTGCCAGTAGTGCTGGGACAGCAGAGACCCAGTACTTC. This translates into CASSAGTAETQYF.

The CDR3 sequence is CASSFKQASNQPQHF. In DNA, the CDR3 is TGTGCCAGCAGTTTCAAGCAGGCTAGCAATCAGCCCCAGCATTTT. The rearrangement links TRBV28 to TRBJ1-5; D ambiguous. The CDR3 length is 15 residues. From germline, CDR1 is MDHEN and CDR2 SYDVKM. V dropped 3 bases and J dropped 0 bases, with 9 bases sitting between them.

This sequence joins TRBV24-1 and TRBJ2-5; TRBD2 agrees at 11 bases. The CDR3 length is 13 residues. The germline CDR1 and CDR2 sequences are KGHDR and SFDVKD. V lost 9 bases, J lost 4 bases, and 3 bases stayed unmatched. The CDR3 DNA follows: TGTGCCACCGGACTAGCGGGCTTAGAGACCCAGTACTTC. Translation: CATGLAGLETQYF.

About this clone: This CDR3 is also generated by other DNA sequences in the sample. This rearrangement joins TRBV2 to TRBJ1-5; D remains ambiguous. The CDR3 is made up of 14 amino acids. Trimming removed 2 bases at V and 0 bases at J, with 5 bases between. The germline V gene encodes CDR1 SNHLY and CDR2 FYNNEI. The CDR3 DNA is TGTGCCAGCAGTGAATTATATAGCAATCAGCCCCAGCATTTT. Amino acids: CASSELYSNQPQHF.

Only a few counts were recorded for this clone. The J gene is TRBJ2-7, the V gene TRBV24-1; 7 nucleotides line up with TRBD1. The CDR3 loop spans 15 amino acids. V lost 5 bases to trimming and J lost 5 bases; unmatched junction nucleotides: 11. Germline lookup yields CDR1 KGHDR and CDR2 SFDVKD. The CDR3 nucleotides are TGTGCCACCAGTGTCGGGACAGTGGGTATGGACGAGCAGTACTTC. It yields the protein CATSVGTVGMDEQYF.

This clone was picked up one time. The rearrangement links TRBV7-2 to TRBJ2-3, with D possibly matching TRBD2 (5 bases). This CDR3 spans 14 amino acids. V lost 5 bases to trimming and J lost 3 bases, with 12 bases between them. Germline assignment: CDR1 SGHTA and CDR2 FQGNSA. This CDR3 is CASSARLTTDTQYF. CDR3 coding DNA: TGTGCCAGCAGCGCCCGACTAACTACAGATACGCAGTATTTT.

This sequence joins TRBV6-1 and TRBJ2-5, with TRBD2 as a possible D gene (6 bases). The V gene's germline CDR1 is MNHNS and CDR2 SASEGT. The V end lost 6 bases, the J end lost 1 base, and 12 bases lay between the germline ends. The CDR3 length is 14 residues. CDR3 bases: TGTGCCAGCAGCCTAGGAGGGATCCAAGAGACCCAGTACTTC. This codes for CASSLGGIQETQYF.

The chain recombines TRBV11-2 with TRBJ1-4; no clear D. The CDR3 spans 14 residues. Germline-derived CDR1 and CDR2 are SGHAT and FQNNGV. With 5 bases removed from V and 8 bases from J, the gap between germline ends came to 15 bases. Here the CDR3 DNA reads TGTGCCAGCAGCCCCTGGATCCCGGGGGAAAAACTGTTTTTT. Encoded protein: CASSPWIPGEKLFF.